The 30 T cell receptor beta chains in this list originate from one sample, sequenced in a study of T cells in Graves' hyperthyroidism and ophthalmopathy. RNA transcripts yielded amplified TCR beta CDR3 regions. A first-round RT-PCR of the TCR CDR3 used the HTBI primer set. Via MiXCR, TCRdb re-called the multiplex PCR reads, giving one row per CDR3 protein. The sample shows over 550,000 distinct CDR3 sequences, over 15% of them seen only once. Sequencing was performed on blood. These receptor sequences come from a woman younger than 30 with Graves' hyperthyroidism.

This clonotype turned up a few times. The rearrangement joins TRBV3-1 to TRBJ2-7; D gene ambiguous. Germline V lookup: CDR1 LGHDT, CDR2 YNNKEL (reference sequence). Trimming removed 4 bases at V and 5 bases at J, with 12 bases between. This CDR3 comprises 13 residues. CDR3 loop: CASSPQRPHEQYF. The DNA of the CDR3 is TGTGCCAGCAGCCCGCAACGACCCCACGAGCAGTACTTC.

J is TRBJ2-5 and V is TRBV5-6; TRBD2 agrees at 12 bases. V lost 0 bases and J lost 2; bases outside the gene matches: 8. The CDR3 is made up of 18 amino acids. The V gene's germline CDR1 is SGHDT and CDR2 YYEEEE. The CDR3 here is CASSLVASGREEQETQYF. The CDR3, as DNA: TGTGCCAGCAGCTTGGTGGCTAGCGGGAGGGAGGAACAAGAGACCCAGTACTTC.

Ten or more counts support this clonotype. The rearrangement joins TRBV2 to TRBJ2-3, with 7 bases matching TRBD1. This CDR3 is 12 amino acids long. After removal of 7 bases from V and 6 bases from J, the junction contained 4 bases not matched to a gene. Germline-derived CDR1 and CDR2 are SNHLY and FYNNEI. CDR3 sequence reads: CASKGAGDTQYF. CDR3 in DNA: TGTGCCAGCAAGGGGGCTGGGGATACGCAGTATTTT.

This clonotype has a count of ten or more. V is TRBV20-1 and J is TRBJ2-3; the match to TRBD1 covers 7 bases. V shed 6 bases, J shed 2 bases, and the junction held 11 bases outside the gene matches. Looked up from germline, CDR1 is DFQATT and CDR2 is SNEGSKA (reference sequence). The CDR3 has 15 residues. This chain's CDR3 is CSARRDRAATDTQYF. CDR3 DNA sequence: TGCAGTGCCCGACGCGACAGGGCGGCCACAGATACGCAGTATTTT.

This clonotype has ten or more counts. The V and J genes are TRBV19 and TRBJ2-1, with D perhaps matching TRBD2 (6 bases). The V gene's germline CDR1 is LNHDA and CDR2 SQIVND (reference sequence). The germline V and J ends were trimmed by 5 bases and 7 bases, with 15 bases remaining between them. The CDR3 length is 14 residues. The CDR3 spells CASSRSRGRNEQFF. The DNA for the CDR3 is TGTGCCAGTAGTCGGTCCCGAGGGAGGAATGAGCAGTTCTTC.

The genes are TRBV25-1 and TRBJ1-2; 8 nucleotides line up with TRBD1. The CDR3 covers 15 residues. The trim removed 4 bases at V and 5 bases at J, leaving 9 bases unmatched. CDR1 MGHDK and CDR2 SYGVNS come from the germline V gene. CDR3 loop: CASSAYRGSSYGYTF. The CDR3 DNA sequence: TGTGCCAGCAGTGCCTACAGGGGGAGTAGTTATGGCTACACCTTC.

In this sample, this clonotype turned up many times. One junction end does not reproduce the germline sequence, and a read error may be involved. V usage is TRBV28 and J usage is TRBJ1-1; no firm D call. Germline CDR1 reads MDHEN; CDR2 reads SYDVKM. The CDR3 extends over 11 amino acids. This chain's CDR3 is CASNLGTEAFF. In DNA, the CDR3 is TGTGCCAGCAATTTAGGGACTGAAGCTTTCTTT.

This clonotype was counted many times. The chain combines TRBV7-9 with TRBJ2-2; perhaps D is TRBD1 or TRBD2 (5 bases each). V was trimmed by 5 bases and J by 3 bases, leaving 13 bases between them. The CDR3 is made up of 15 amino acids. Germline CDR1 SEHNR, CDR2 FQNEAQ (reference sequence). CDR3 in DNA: TGTGCCAGCAGCCCTGGACTGGGGGACACCGGGGAGCTGTTTTTT. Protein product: CASSPGLGDTGELFF.

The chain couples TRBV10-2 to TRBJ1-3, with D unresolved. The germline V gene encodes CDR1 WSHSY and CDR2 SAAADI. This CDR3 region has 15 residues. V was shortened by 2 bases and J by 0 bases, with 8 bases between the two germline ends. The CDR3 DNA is TGCGCCAGCAGTGAGATGGGGAGCTCTGGAAACACCATATATTTT. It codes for CASSEMGSSGNTIYF.

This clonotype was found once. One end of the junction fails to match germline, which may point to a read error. CDR3 protein: CSAESAARAQVNTEAFF. The CDR3 coding sequence is TGCAGCGCTGAATCCGCCGCCAGGGCCCAGGTGAACACTGAAGCTTTCTTT. The genes are TRBV29-1 and TRBJ1-1, with D maybe TRBD1 (5 bases). CDR3 length equals 17 residues. Per germline, CDR1 SQVTM and CDR2 ANQGSEA.

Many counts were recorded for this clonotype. Here the CDR3 reads CASSPLSGGAYEQYF. The CDR3 bases are TGTGCCAGCAGCCCACTTAGCGGGGGCGCCTACGAGCAGTACTTC. The V gene is TRBV11-2, the J gene TRBJ2-7, with 9 bases matching TRBD2. CDR1 is SGHAT and CDR2 is FQNNGV in the germline V gene. J was trimmed by 2 bases and V by 5 bases; bases with no gene match: 7. The CDR3 is 15 residues long.

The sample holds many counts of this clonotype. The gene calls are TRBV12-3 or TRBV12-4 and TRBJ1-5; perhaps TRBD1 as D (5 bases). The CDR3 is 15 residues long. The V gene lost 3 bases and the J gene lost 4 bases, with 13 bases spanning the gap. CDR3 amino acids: CASSFGTNLNQPQHF. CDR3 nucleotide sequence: TGTGCCAGCAGTTTCGGGACCAACCTGAATCAGCCCCAGCATTTT.

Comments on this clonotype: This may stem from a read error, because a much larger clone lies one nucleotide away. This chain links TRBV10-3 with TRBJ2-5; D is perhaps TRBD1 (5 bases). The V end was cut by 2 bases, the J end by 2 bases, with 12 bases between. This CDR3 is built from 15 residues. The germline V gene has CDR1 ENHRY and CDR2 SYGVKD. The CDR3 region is CAISETRQIQETQYF. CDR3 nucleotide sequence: TGTGCCATCAGTGAGACAAGACAGATTCAAGAGACCCAGTACTTC.

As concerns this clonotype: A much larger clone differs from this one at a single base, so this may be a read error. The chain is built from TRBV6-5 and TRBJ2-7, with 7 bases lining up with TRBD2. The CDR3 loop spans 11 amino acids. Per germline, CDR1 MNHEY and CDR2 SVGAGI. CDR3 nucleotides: TGTGCCAGCAGTTCCGCGGGAGAGCGGTACTTC. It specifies CASSSAGERYF.

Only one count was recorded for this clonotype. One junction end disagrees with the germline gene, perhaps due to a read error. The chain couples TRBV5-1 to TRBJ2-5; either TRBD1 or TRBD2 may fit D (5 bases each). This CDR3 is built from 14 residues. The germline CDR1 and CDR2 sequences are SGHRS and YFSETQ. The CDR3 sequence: CASAPGPVQETHYF. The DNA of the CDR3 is TGCGCCAGCGCCCCGGGACCTGTCCAAGAGACCCATTACTTC. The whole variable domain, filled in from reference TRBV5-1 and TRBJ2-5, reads KAGVTQTPRYLIKTRGQQVTLSCSPISGHRSVSWYQQTPGQGLQFLFEYFSETQRNKGNFPGRFSGRQFSNSRSEMNVSTLELGDSALYLCASAPGPVQETHYFGPGTRLLVL.

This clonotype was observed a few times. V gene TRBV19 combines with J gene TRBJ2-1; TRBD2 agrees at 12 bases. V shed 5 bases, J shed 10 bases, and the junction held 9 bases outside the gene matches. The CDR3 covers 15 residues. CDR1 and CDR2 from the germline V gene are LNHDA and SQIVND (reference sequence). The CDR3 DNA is TGTGCCAGTAGTGCGGGACTAGCGGGTCGGGCGGAGCAGTTCTTC. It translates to CASSAGLAGRAEQFF.

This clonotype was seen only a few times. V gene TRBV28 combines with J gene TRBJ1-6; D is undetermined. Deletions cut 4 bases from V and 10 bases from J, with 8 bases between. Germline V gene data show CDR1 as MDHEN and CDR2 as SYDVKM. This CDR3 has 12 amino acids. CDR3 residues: CASSSGRSPLHF. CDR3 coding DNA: TGTGCCAGCAGTTCCGGGAGATCACCCCTCCACTTT.

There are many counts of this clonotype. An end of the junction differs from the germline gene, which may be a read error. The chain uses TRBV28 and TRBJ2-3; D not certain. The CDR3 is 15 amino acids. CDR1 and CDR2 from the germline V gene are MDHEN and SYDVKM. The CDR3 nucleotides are TGTGCCGGCAGTTCCCGAGGCGGTGCCACAGATACGCAGTATTTT. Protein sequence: CAGSSRGGATDTQYF.

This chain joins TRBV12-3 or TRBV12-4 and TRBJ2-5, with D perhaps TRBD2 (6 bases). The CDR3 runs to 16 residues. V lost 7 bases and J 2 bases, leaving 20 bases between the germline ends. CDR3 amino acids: CASMGFGTSLQETQYF. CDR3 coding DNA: TGTGCCAGCATGGGGTTCGGAACTAGCCTGCAAGAGACCCAGTACTTC.

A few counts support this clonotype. CDR3 residues: CASSLRGSSTDTQYF. CDR3 DNA sequence: TGCGCCAGCAGCTTACGGGGGTCGAGCACAGATACGCAGTATTTT. V is TRBV5-1 and J is TRBJ2-3, with a possible D match to TRBD2 (6 bases). Trimming stripped 2 bases from V and 0 bases from J, with 10 bases between. The germline V gene encodes CDR1 SGHRS and CDR2 YFSETQ. The CDR3 spans 15 residues.

The CDR3 nucleotides read TGTGCCAGCAGTTTACTACCAGGGCTAGGCGAAACCGGGGAGCTGTTTTTT. Protein product: CASSLLPGLGETGELFF. The gene calls are TRBV27 and TRBJ2-2; maybe TRBD1 (5 bases). Trimming took 2 bases from V and 5 from J, leaving 18 bases between them. This CDR3 comprises 17 residues. CDR1 and CDR2 (germline): MNHEY, SMNVEV (reference sequence).

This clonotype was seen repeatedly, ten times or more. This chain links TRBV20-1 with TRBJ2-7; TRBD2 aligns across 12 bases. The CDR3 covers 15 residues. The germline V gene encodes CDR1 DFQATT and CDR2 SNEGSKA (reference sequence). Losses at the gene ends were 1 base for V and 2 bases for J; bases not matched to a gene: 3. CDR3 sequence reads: CSARGLAGDTYEQYF. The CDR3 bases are TGCAGTGCTAGAGGACTAGCGGGGGACACCTACGAGCAGTACTTC.

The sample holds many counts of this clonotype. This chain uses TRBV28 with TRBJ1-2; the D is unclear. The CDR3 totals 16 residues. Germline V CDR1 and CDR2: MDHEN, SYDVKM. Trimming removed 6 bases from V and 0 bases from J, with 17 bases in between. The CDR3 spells CASRYPAGRTNYGYTF. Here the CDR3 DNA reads TGTGCCAGCAGGTATCCCGCGGGTAGAACTAACTATGGCTACACCTTC.

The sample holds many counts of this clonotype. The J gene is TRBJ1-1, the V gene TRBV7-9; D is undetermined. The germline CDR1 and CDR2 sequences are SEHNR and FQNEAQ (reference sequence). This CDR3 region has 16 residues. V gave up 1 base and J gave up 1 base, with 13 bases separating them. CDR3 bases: TGTGCCAGCAGCTTAGGGGCAGGCATTCGGAACACTGAAGCTTTCTTT. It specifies CASSLGAGIRNTEAFF.

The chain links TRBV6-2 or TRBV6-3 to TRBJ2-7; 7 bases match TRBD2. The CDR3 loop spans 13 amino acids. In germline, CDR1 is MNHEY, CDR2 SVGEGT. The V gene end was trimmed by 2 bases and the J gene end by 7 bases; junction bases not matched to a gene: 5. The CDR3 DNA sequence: TGTGCCAGCAGTTACGCGGCTAGCGGAGAGCAGTACTTC. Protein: CASSYAASGEQYF.

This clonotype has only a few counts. The CDR3 bases are TGTGCCAGCAGCGCCGATGGGAGCGGGGGCCCATACAATGAGCAGTTCTTC. It specifies CASSADGSGGPYNEQFF. This chain connects TRBV9 to TRBJ2-1; 8 bases match TRBD2. The CDR3 consists of 17 residues. V shed 3 bases and J 4 bases; nucleotides not matched to a gene: 12. Germline values: CDR1 SGDLS, CDR2 YYNGEE.

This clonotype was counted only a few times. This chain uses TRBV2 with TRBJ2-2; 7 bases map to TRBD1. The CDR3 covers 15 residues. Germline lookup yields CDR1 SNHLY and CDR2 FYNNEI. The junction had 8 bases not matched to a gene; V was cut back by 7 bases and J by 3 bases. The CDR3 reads CASKLDRVDTGELFF. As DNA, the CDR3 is TGTGCCAGCAAACTCGACAGGGTTGACACCGGGGAGCTGTTTTTT. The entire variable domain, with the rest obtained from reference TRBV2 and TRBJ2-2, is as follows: EPEVTQTPSHQVTQMGQEVILRCVPISNHLYFYWYRQILGQKVEFLVSFYNNEISEKSEIFDDQFSVERPDGSNFTLKIRSTKLEDSAMYFCASKLDRVDTGELFFGEGSRLTVL.

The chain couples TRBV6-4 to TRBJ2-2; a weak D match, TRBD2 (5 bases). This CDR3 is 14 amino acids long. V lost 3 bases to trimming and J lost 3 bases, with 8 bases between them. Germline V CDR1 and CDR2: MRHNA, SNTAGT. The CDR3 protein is CASSEGGDTGELFF. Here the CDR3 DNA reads TGTGCCAGCAGTGAAGGAGGAGACACCGGGGAGCTGTTTTTT.

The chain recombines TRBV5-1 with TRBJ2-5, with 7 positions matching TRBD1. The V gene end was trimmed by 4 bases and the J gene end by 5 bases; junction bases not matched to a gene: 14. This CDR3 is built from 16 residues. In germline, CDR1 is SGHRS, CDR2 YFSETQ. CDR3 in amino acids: CASSRSPGQVGETQYF. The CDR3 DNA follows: TGCGCCAGCAGCCGTTCCCCAGGACAGGTGGGGGAGACCCAGTACTTC.

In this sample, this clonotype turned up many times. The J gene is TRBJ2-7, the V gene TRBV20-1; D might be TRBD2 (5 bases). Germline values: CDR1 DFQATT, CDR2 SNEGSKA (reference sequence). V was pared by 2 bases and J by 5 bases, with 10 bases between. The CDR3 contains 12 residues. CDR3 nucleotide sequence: TGCAGTGCTAGAATCCTAGCCCACGAGCAGTACTTC. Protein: CSARILAHEQYF.